This paragraph reports one TCR beta chain. Its antigen is not known. From germline, CDR1 is SGHAT and CDR2 FQNNGV. V lost 7 bases and J lost 2, with 8 bases in between. The CDR3 covers 12 residues. This PCR relied on a set of 60 Vbeta primers and 13 Jbeta primers. TCRdb keeps only in-frame clones here, not all; method: immunoSEQ multiplex PCR. The repertoire has about 160,000 clones, about four fifths of them found once; the top ten carry roughly 4.4%. This specimen comes from a study of cytomegalovirus exposure and HLA in healthy donors. Background on the study: Assignment to the Caucasian-associated ancestry cluster applied to around 76% of the approximately 400 genotyped donors.

The study, taken as a whole, reports: Most likely, a cluster of highly shared sequence variants arose as a sequencing artifact. With further analysis later on, most CMV-associated TCR beta chains appeared HLA-restricted.

The sequencing input was PBMCs. The source of this sequence is a man aged 25 to 40 in good health and CMV-seronegative. The rearrangement uses TRBV11-2 and TRBJ1-1; D is unclear. The CDR3 reads CASTPPNTEAFF. The CDR3 region has the DNA TGTGCCAGCACCCCTCCTAACACTGAAGCTTTCTTT.